The 14 T cell receptor beta chains presented below share a single source sample, sequenced in a study of blood T cell repertoires in COVID-19 (dated by TCRdb to about 2020). The library was prepared using the immunoSEQ multiplex PCR assay. TCRdb carries this immuneACCESS record with in-frame sequences only. Its versions omit some clonotypes, under half of them owing to an unresolved V gene in the studies checked, with the rest unexplained. This sample lists about 15,000 clones; almost 85% were detected once. The ten largest account for around 24% of the sample. The sequenced sample was peripheral blood. Every receptor here comes from a woman in her 70s with active COVID-19.

This clone was counted between two and nine times. The rearrangement joins TRBV28 to TRBJ2-4; tentatively, D is TRBD2 (5 bases). V lost 2 bases and J 0 bases, leaving 11 bases between the germline ends. Germline-derived CDR1 and CDR2 are MDHEN and SYDVKM. There are 16 residues in the CDR3. The CDR3 DNA sequence: TGTGCCAGCAGTTTAGGACTCGGCCCAGCCAAAAACATTCAGTACTTC. Translation: CASSLGLGPAKNIQYF.

The chain uses TRBV18 and TRBJ2-3; 11 positions agree with TRBD2. J was trimmed by 2 bases and V by 3 bases; bases with no gene match: 4. From germline, CDR1 is KGHSH and CDR2 LQKENI. The CDR3 is made up of 16 amino acids. The CDR3 sequence: CASSPGTSGHTDTQYF. The CDR3 bases are TGTGCCAGCTCACCGGGGACTAGCGGCCACACAGATACGCAGTATTTT.

This sequence joins TRBV5-8 and TRBJ2-1; 10 bases fit TRBD1. Trimming cost V 4 bases and J 7 bases; bases outside gene matches: 5. This CDR3 region has 14 residues. Looked up from germline, CDR1 is SGHTS and CDR2 is YDEGEE. The CDR3 region has the DNA TGTGCCAGCAGCAGCCGGGACAGGGGAAATGAGCAGTTCTTC. Amino acid sequence: CASSSRDRGNEQFF.

This chain connects TRBV27 to TRBJ2-7, with 13 bases that match TRBD2. J lost 3 bases, V lost 2 bases, and 7 bases had no gene match. This CDR3 has 17 residues. Germline CDR1 reads MNHEY; CDR2 reads SMNVEV (reference sequence). The CDR3 spells CASSLGAGTSGIYEQYF. The CDR3 DNA sequence: TGTGCCAGCAGTTTAGGGGCCGGGACTAGCGGGATCTACGAGCAGTACTTC.

The J gene is TRBJ2-7, the V gene TRBV6-1, with D possibly matching TRBD2 (5 bases). Trimming stripped 2 bases from V and 2 bases from J, with 22 bases between. The CDR3 is 18 residues long. Germline V gene lookup returns CDR1 MNHNS and CDR2 SASEGT. The CDR3 region has the DNA TGTGCCAGCAGTGAAAGCCTGCCTTCGAGGGTAAACCCCTACGAGCAGTACTTC. Protein sequence: CASSESLPSRVNPYEQYF.

This chain uses TRBV15 with TRBJ2-2; D might be TRBD2 (6 bases). Germline values: CDR1 LNHNV, CDR2 YYDKDF (reference sequence). This CDR3 has 17 amino acids. Trimming pared 0 bases from V and 0 bases from J, leaving 11 bases between. This CDR3 reads CATSRDRGLPNTGELFF. In DNA, the CDR3 is TGTGCCACCAGCAGAGATAGGGGACTTCCGAACACCGGGGAGCTGTTTTTT.

This sequence joins TRBV11-2 and TRBJ2-7, with a tentative D call TRBD1 (6 bases). V lost 1 base, J lost 12 bases, and 13 bases lay in between. CDR3 length equals 12 residues. In germline, CDR1 is SGHAT, CDR2 FQNNGV. The CDR3 coding sequence is TGTGCCAGCAGCTTAGCCGGTATAGGGGGGTACTTC. Translated: CASSLAGIGGYF.

The genes are TRBV10-3 and TRBJ1-1; weak D call: TRBD1 (5 bases). CDR1 and CDR2 from the germline V gene are ENHRY and SYGVKD. The length of the CDR3 is 14 residues. The ends were cut back, 5 bases at V and 7 bases at J, with 17 bases in the middle. In nucleotides, the CDR3 is TGTGCCATCAGTTCCGGACAAGCCTTTGGTGAAGCTTTCTTT. Translated: CAISSGQAFGEAFF.

This clone was observed a few times. V is TRBV27 and J is TRBJ2-1; D is unresolved. With 4 bases removed from V and 2 bases from J, the gap between germline ends came to 9 bases. Germline V gene data show CDR1 as MNHEY and CDR2 as SMNVEV (reference sequence). The CDR3 consists of 14 residues. The CDR3 protein is CASSSFGPYNEQFF. CDR3 DNA sequence: TGTGCCAGCAGTTCTTTTGGGCCCTACAATGAGCAGTTCTTC.

This clone was seen a handful of times. The V and J genes are TRBV21-1 and TRBJ1-6; the DNA was not used to check the table's D call, TRBD1. TRBV21-1 is described as a pseudogene. The CDR3 consists of 15 residues. The CDR3 bases are TGTGCCAGCAGCAGACACAGGGTTACTAATTCACCCCTCCACTTT. Its translation is CASSRHRVTNSPLHF.

V is TRBV5-5 and J is TRBJ2-5; 8 bases match TRBD2. J gave up 1 base and V 4 bases, and 9 bases lay outside the gene matches. CDR3 length: 16 amino acids. Germline V gives CDR1 SGHKS, CDR2 YYEKEE (reference sequence). CDR3 protein: CASSLGLRGAQETQYF. CDR3 sequence (DNA): TGTGCCAGCAGCCTCGGCCTGCGGGGGGCCCAAGAGACCCAGTACTTC.

This clone has just one count. The chain is built from TRBV21-1 and TRBJ2-5; TRBD2 reflects the table's D call only, with no check against the DNA. TRBV21-1 is a listed pseudogene. The CDR3 covers 21 residues. This CDR3 is CASSKGSWTSGSALHQETQYF. In nucleotides, the CDR3 is TGTGCCAGCAGCAAAGGAAGTTGGACTAGCGGGAGCGCCCTCCACCAAGAGACCCAGTACTTC.

DNA for the CDR3: TGCGCCAGCAGCCAAAGCGTCACCCAAGAGACCCAGTACTTC. Translated: CASSQSVTQETQYF. The chain carries TRBV4-1 and TRBJ2-5, with D unresolved. Germline assignment: CDR1 MGHRA and CDR2 YSYEKL. V lost 2 bases and J 1 base, leaving 8 bases between the germline ends. This CDR3 has 14 amino acids.

The chain is built from TRBV2 and TRBJ2-3; 9 bases are shared with TRBD1. The germline V gene has CDR1 SNHLY and CDR2 FYNNEI. The CDR3 extends over 13 amino acids. The V segment lost 10 bases and the J segment 0 bases; nucleotides outside the gene matches: 2. The CDR3 protein is CATGQGSTDTQYF. The CDR3 coding sequence is TGTGCCACAGGACAGGGGAGCACAGATACGCAGTATTTT. The whole variable domain, remainder taken from reference TRBV2 and TRBJ2-3, is EPEVTQTPSHQVTQMGQEVILRCVPISNHLYFYWYRQILGQKVEFLVSFYNNEISEKSEIFDDQFSVERPDGSNFTLKIRSTKLEDSAMYFCATGQGSTDTQYFGPGTRLTVL.